These T cell receptor beta chains were read from a single sample in a study of OX40 agonist ivuxolimab in advanced cancers. Method: immunoSEQ multiplex PCR; TCRdb's copy keeps in-frame clones and lacks some. The sample lists about 70,000 clones; 85% to 90% were seen once. Sequences were derived from CD4+ or CD8+ T cells sorted from blood, sampled in a trial of the OX40 agonist ivuxolimab. Source of these receptors: an adult with an advanced solid tumor such as melanoma, head and neck, liver or kidney cancer. Both conserved end residues are part of each CDR3. A D gene is named only where the DNA matches it firmly. Expanded clones are given a class, and other clones once, few, many or no size at all.

d_gene	abundance	v_gene	len	j_gene	CDR3aa	CDR3nt
-	-	TRBV18	14	TRBJ2-7	CASSPAQSSYEQYF	TGTGCCAGCTCACCAGCACAGAGCTCCTACGAGCAGTACTTC
-	-	TRBV7-2	13	TRBJ1-4	CASSHRTGSELFF	TGTGCCAGCAGCCACAGGACGGGGTCGGAACTGTTTTTT
-	-	TRBV7-9	14	TRBJ1-1	CASSFAMASGIAFF	TGTGCCAGCAGCTTTGCTATGGCCTCGGGGATAGCTTTCTTT
TRBD2	-	TRBV27	18	TRBJ2-4	CASSVPGTSGRTKNIQYF	TGTGCCAGCAGTGTCCCCGGGACTAGCGGGAGAACCAAAAACATTCAGTACTTC
-	once	TRBV5-6	14	TRBJ1-2	CASSLVQVNYGYTF	TGTGCCAGCAGCTTGGTACAGGTGAACTATGGCTACACCTTC
TRBD2	-	TRBV4-1	17	TRBJ2-7	CASSLHPLAGVPYEQYF	TGCGCCAGCAGCCTTCATCCTCTAGCGGGAGTCCCCTACGAGCAGTACTTC
-	-	TRBV6-5	12	TRBJ1-1	CASSQTGTEAFF	TGTGCCAGCTCGCAGACGGGCACTGAAGCTTTCTTT
-	-	TRBV28	17	TRBJ2-2	CASSPSGRGINTGELFF	TGTGCCAGCAGTCCGTCAGGCAGGGGAATTAACACCGGGGAGCTGTTTTTT
-	-	TRBV14	14	TRBJ2-7	CASSQGLTPYEQYF	TGTGCCAGCAGCCAAGGGCTCACCCCCTACGAGCAGTACTTC
TRBD1	-	TRBV19	16	TRBJ1-5	CASSFAGTGGPQPQHF	TGTGCCAGTAGTTTCGCCGGGACAGGGGGCCCTCAGCCCCAGCATTTT
-	-	TRBV29-1	14	TRBJ2-1	CSVTIPGPTLGQFF	TGCAGCGTTACGATCCCGGGACCTACCCTTGGGCAGTTCTTC
-	once	TRBV28	15	TRBJ2-7	CASSLTNQGTYEQYF	TGTGCCAGCAGTTTAACGAACCAGGGAACCTACGAGCAGTACTTC
-	-	TRBV7-2	15	TRBJ2-7	CASSPRAGHVYEQYF	TGTGCCAGCAGCCCGAGAGCGGGACACGTTTACGAGCAGTACTTC
-	-	TRBV2	13	TRBJ2-3	CASRLDGTDTQYF	TGTGCCAGCAGACTCGATGGCACAGATACGCAGTATTTT
-	-	TRBV5-1	14	TRBJ2-1	CASSFGPSYNEQFF	TGCGCCAGCAGCTTTGGTCCCTCCTACAATGAGCAGTTCTTC
TRBD1	-	TRBV6-1	14	TRBJ1-4	CASSETGWNEKLFF	TGTGCCAGCAGTGAGACAGGGTGGAATGAAAAACTGTTTTTT
TRBD1	-	TRBV4-3	14	TRBJ1-1	CASKRAGGNTEAFF	TGCGCCAGCAAGCGGGCAGGGGGGAACACTGAAGCTTTCTTT
-	-	TRBV28	11	TRBJ2-3	CASSLMDTQYF	TGTGCCAGCAGTTTGATGGATACGCAGTATTTT
-	-	TRBV2	13	TRBJ2-5	CASRRGVQETQYF	TGTGCCAGCAGGAGGGGAGTACAAGAGACCCAGTACTTC
-	few	TRBV11-2	18	TRBJ1-1	CASSPSIWGGMMNTEAFF	TGTGCCAGCAGCCCCTCTATCTGGGGAGGAATGATGAACACTGAAGCTTTCTTT
-	few	TRBV7-9	11	TRBJ2-1	CASSFDNEQFF	TGTGCCAGCAGCTTTGACAATGAGCAGTTCTTC
-	-	TRBV5-5	15	TRBJ1-5	CASSLFRTGDQPQHF	TGTGCCAGCAGCTTGTTCAGGACGGGCGATCAGCCCCAGCATTTT
-	-	TRBV10-1	16	TRBJ2-1	CASSESASENYNEQFF	TGCGCCAGCAGTGAGTCGGCCAGCGAGAACTACAATGAGCAGTTCTTC
-	few	TRBV2	11	TRBJ2-4	CASSERDIQYF	TGTGCCAGCAGTGAACGGGACATTCAGTACTTC
TRBD2	-	TRBV6-1	16	TRBJ2-5	CASSVLAGARRETQYF	TGTGCCAGCAGTGTACTAGCGGGGGCTCGCCGTGAGACCCAGTACTTC
-	-	TRBV28	15	TRBJ1-6	CASSLIQANNSPLHF	TGTGCCAGCAGTTTAATCCAGGCTAATAATTCACCCCTCCACTTT
-	-	TRBV28	13	TRBJ1-2	CASLSGTNYGYTF	TGTGCCAGCCTATCCGGGACAAACTATGGCTACACCTTC
-	-	TRBV19	15	TRBJ2-2	CASTYRGRNTGELFF	TGTGCCAGTACTTACCGGGGGAGAAACACCGGGGAGCTGTTTTTT
-	-	TRBV11-2	13	TRBJ1-4	CASSLDRAEKLFF	TGTGCCAGCAGCTTGGATAGGGCTGAAAAACTGTTTTTT
-	-	TRBV5-6	11	TRBJ2-5	CASSFLETQYF	TGTGCCAGCAGCTTCTTAGAGACCCAGTACTTC
-	-	TRBV2	14	TRBJ2-2	CASSGMGGTGELFF	TGTGCCAGCAGTGGAATGGGGGGCACCGGGGAGCTGTTTTTT
-	-	TRBV27	12	TRBJ2-7	CASSFGGYEQYF	TGTGCCAGCAGTTTCGGGGGCTACGAGCAGTACTTC
TRBD1	-	TRBV28	15	TRBJ2-7	CASSLYETGGYEQYF	TGTGCCAGCAGTTTATACGAGACAGGGGGCTACGAGCAGTACTTC
-	-	TRBV6-1	16	TRBJ1-2	CASSDPVYQGEYGYTF	TGTGCCAGCAGTGACCCAGTATATCAGGGAGAATATGGCTACACCTTC
-	-	TRBV6-4	14	TRBJ1-1	CASSDSRRGTEAFF	TGTGCCAGCAGTGACTCCAGGAGGGGCACTGAAGCTTTCTTT
-	-	TRBV6-5	15	TRBJ2-5	CASRAFRGPGETQYF	TGTGCCAGCAGAGCCTTTCGGGGACCGGGAGAGACCCAGTACTTC
TRBD2	-	TRBV2	14	TRBJ2-3	CASRVGLAGDTQYF	TGTGCCAGCAGGGTCGGGTTAGCGGGGGATACGCAGTATTTT
-	-	TRBV28	17	TRBJ2-7	CASTTLAGRGITYEQYF	TGTGCCAGCACCACCCTGGCAGGGCGGGGAATTACCTACGAGCAGTACTTC
-	-	TRBV29-1	14	TRBJ2-5	CSVLAGTTSETQYF	TGCAGCGTTTTGGCCGGGACGACCTCGGAGACCCAGTACTTC
-	once	TRBV19	16	TRBJ1-5	CASSPQDTLGNQPQHF	TGTGCCAGTAGTCCACAGGACACCCTGGGCAATCAGCCCCAGCATTTT